This is a list of T cell receptor beta chains from one sample in a study of cytomegalovirus exposure and HLA in healthy donors. Produced via immunoSEQ multiplex PCR; TCRdb's table is partial and in-frame only. Of approximately 110,000 clones listed, 74% were seen once; the top ten hold around 4%. The sample was PBMCs. The receptors derive from a woman aged 45-60 years in good health and CMV-seropositive. The CDR3 runs from the conserved cysteine through the conserved F or W. Each record gives: V gene, clone size, CDR3 length, J gene, D gene, CDR3 DNA, CDR3 protein. The D gene is left open where the match is weak. Expanded clones get a size class; other rows say once, few or many, or leave the size out.

v_call: TRBV15; clone_size: -; cdr3_length: 16; j_call: TRBJ2-5; d_call: -; cdr3_nt: TGTGCCACCAGCAGAGATCTCGTAGGAGGGCAAGAGACCCAGTACTTC; cdr3_aa: CATSRDLVGGQETQYF
v_call: TRBV4-3; clone_size: -; cdr3_length: 14; j_call: TRBJ2-7; d_call: -; cdr3_nt: TGCGCCAGCAGCAGAAACAGGGGACTGTACGAGCAGTACTTC; cdr3_aa: CASSRNRGLYEQYF
v_call: TRBV4-3; clone_size: -; cdr3_length: 15; j_call: TRBJ1-4; d_call: -; cdr3_nt: TGCGCCAGCAGCCAGGGAGGGGGAAATGATGAAAAACTGTTTTTT; cdr3_aa: CASSQGGGNDEKLFF
v_call: TRBV2; clone_size: -; cdr3_length: 12; j_call: TRBJ1-2; d_call: TRBD1; cdr3_nt: TGTGCCAGCAGTGGGACAGGGATTGGCTACACCTTC; cdr3_aa: CASSGTGIGYTF
v_call: TRBV6-5; clone_size: -; cdr3_length: 15; j_call: TRBJ2-6; d_call: -; cdr3_nt: TGTGCCAGCAGTTACGACCAGGTGGGGGCCAACGTCCTGACTTTC; cdr3_aa: CASSYDQVGANVLTF
v_call: TRBV7-9; clone_size: -; cdr3_length: 15; j_call: TRBJ2-1; d_call: TRBD2; cdr3_nt: TGTTCCAGCAGCCCCACACTAGCGGGGGTTGATGAGCAGTTCTTC; cdr3_aa: CSSSPTLAGVDEQFF
v_call: TRBV2; clone_size: -; cdr3_length: 14; j_call: TRBJ1-5; d_call: TRBD1; cdr3_nt: TGTGCCAGCAGCGAGAACAGGGGAAATCAGCCCCAGCATTTT; cdr3_aa: CASSENRGNQPQHF
v_call: TRBV5-1; clone_size: -; cdr3_length: 13; j_call: TRBJ2-5; d_call: -; cdr3_nt: TGCGCCAGCAGCCGTGGTAGCGGAGAGACCCAGTACTTC; cdr3_aa: CASSRGSGETQYF
v_call: TRBV2; clone_size: -; cdr3_length: 15; j_call: TRBJ1-6; d_call: TRBD1; cdr3_nt: TGTGCCAGCAGTGAAAGGGACAGGGGCGTTTCACCCCTCCACTTT; cdr3_aa: CASSERDRGVSPLHF
v_call: TRBV10-3; clone_size: -; cdr3_length: 14; j_call: TRBJ2-1; d_call: TRBD1; cdr3_nt: TGTGCCATACAGGGGGCTAGCTCCTACAATGAGCAGTTCTTC; cdr3_aa: CAIQGASSYNEQFF
v_call: TRBV7-9; clone_size: few; cdr3_length: 17; j_call: TRBJ2-5; d_call: TRBD2; cdr3_nt: TGTGCCAGCAGCTTAGGTTTGACGGGACTAGTGGCAGAGACCCAGTACTTC; cdr3_aa: CASSLGLTGLVAETQYF
v_call: TRBV5-6; clone_size: once; cdr3_length: 14; j_call: TRBJ2-3; d_call: TRBD2; cdr3_nt: TGTGCCAGCAGCAACGGACTAGTAACGGATACGCAGTATTTT; cdr3_aa: CASSNGLVTDTQYF
v_call: TRBV27; clone_size: -; cdr3_length: 19; j_call: TRBJ2-1; d_call: TRBD2; cdr3_nt: TGTGCCAGCAGTTCCAAACTAGCGGGGGGCCCTAGAAAATACAATGAGCAGTTCTTC; cdr3_aa: CASSSKLAGGPRKYNEQFF
v_call: TRBV7-8; clone_size: -; cdr3_length: 14; j_call: TRBJ2-7; d_call: -; cdr3_nt: TGTGCCAGCAGCATCCGGTACCGGGACAACGAGCAGTACTTC; cdr3_aa: CASSIRYRDNEQYF
v_call: TRBV10-3; clone_size: -; cdr3_length: 18; j_call: TRBJ1-5; d_call: TRBD1; cdr3_nt: TGTGCCATCAGTGAGACCCTAAGGACAGGTGATAGCAATCAGCCCCAGCATTTT; cdr3_aa: CAISETLRTGDSNQPQHF
v_call: TRBV6-5; clone_size: once; cdr3_length: 13; j_call: TRBJ2-3; d_call: -; cdr3_nt: TGTGCCAGCAGTTACTTACTGACAGATACGCAGTATTTT; cdr3_aa: CASSYLLTDTQYF
v_call: TRBV5-1; clone_size: -; cdr3_length: 15; j_call: TRBJ1-2; d_call: TRBD1; cdr3_nt: TGCGCCAGCAGCTTGGCCCTCAGGGGGACCTATGGCTACACCTTC; cdr3_aa: CASSLALRGTYGYTF
v_call: TRBV5-1; clone_size: few; cdr3_length: 15; j_call: TRBJ1-1; d_call: -; cdr3_nt: TGCGCCAGCAGCTTGGAAATCGGAGACCCCACTGAAGCTTTCTTT; cdr3_aa: CASSLEIGDPTEAFF
v_call: TRBV9; clone_size: -; cdr3_length: 17; j_call: TRBJ2-4; d_call: -; cdr3_nt: TGTGCCAGCAGCGTCGAACCGGGAGCGCGGGGCCAAAACATTCAGTACTTC; cdr3_aa: CASSVEPGARGQNIQYF
v_call: TRBV9; clone_size: few; cdr3_length: 12; j_call: TRBJ2-3; d_call: TRBD1; cdr3_nt: TGTGCCAGCAGCGTAGACGGACAGGCGCAGTATTTT; cdr3_aa: CASSVDGQAQYF
v_call: TRBV29-1; clone_size: -; cdr3_length: 12; j_call: TRBJ2-5; d_call: -; cdr3_nt: TGCAGCGTTGTGTGGGGGCGAGAGACCCAGTACTTC; cdr3_aa: CSVVWGRETQYF
v_call: TRBV6-5; clone_size: -; cdr3_length: 13; j_call: TRBJ1-6; d_call: -; cdr3_nt: TGTGCCAGCCAAAGGCGGATAAATTCACCCCTCCACTTT; cdr3_aa: CASQRRINSPLHF
v_call: TRBV10-1; clone_size: -; cdr3_length: 15; j_call: TRBJ2-2; d_call: -; cdr3_nt: TGCGCCAGCAGTGGAACAGGCGCGAACACCGGGGAGCTGTTTTTT; cdr3_aa: CASSGTGANTGELFF
v_call: TRBV7-8; clone_size: -; cdr3_length: 18; j_call: TRBJ1-4; d_call: -; cdr3_nt: TGTGCCAGCAGCTCACCCGGCAGTGAGGGATGGGGTGGCGAAAAACTGTTTTTT; cdr3_aa: CASSSPGSEGWGGEKLFF
v_call: TRBV6-1; clone_size: few; cdr3_length: 15; j_call: TRBJ1-1; d_call: -; cdr3_nt: TGTGCCAGCAGTGACGAGGCAGGGGCCAGGACTGAAGCTTTCTTT; cdr3_aa: CASSDEAGARTEAFF
v_call: TRBV5-4; clone_size: -; cdr3_length: 15; j_call: TRBJ1-6; d_call: TRBD1; cdr3_nt: TGTGCCAGCTTCCCTGAGGGGGCGAGGAGTTCACCCCTCCACTTT; cdr3_aa: CASFPEGARSSPLHF
v_call: TRBV9; clone_size: -; cdr3_length: 14; j_call: TRBJ2-7; d_call: TRBD2; cdr3_nt: TGTGCCAGCAGCAGTGGACTAGCCCCCTACGAGCAGTACTTC; cdr3_aa: CASSSGLAPYEQYF
v_call: TRBV10-1; clone_size: few; cdr3_length: 14; j_call: TRBJ2-1; d_call: -; cdr3_nt: TGCGCCAGCAGCCGAGGGGGGGTTATCAATGAGCAGTTCTTC; cdr3_aa: CASSRGGVINEQFF
v_call: TRBV11-2; clone_size: -; cdr3_length: 11; j_call: TRBJ2-7; d_call: -; cdr3_nt: TGTGCCAGCAGCTCACTATACGAGCAGTACTTC; cdr3_aa: CASSSLYEQYF
v_call: TRBV10-1; clone_size: -; cdr3_length: 15; j_call: TRBJ2-5; d_call: -; cdr3_nt: TGCGCCAGCAGTGGAGGTGAAGGTAACCAAGAGACCCAGTACTTC; cdr3_aa: CASSGGEGNQETQYF
v_call: TRBV9; clone_size: -; cdr3_length: 14; j_call: TRBJ1-6; d_call: -; cdr3_nt: TGTGCCAGCAGCGGGCAGGCCGGAAATTCACCCCTCCACTTT; cdr3_aa: CASSGQAGNSPLHF
v_call: TRBV29-1; clone_size: few; cdr3_length: 12; j_call: TRBJ2-5; d_call: TRBD2; cdr3_nt: TGCAGCGTTGGGACTAGCGGAGAGACCCAGTACTTC; cdr3_aa: CSVGTSGETQYF
v_call: TRBV10-3; clone_size: -; cdr3_length: 13; j_call: TRBJ1-2; d_call: TRBD1; cdr3_nt: TGTGCCACCTCCCGGGACAGCCTTAGTGGCTACACCTTC; cdr3_aa: CATSRDSLSGYTF
v_call: TRBV28; clone_size: -; cdr3_length: 15; j_call: TRBJ2-1; d_call: TRBD2; cdr3_nt: TGTGCCAGCACCCCCGGTCTAGCGGGGAGGGGTGAGCAGTTCTTC; cdr3_aa: CASTPGLAGRGEQFF
v_call: TRBV5-4; clone_size: few; cdr3_length: 13; j_call: TRBJ2-3; d_call: -; cdr3_nt: TGTGCCAGCAGCCCTGAAATGCGCGATACGCAGTATTTT; cdr3_aa: CASSPEMRDTQYF
v_call: TRBV20-1; clone_size: -; cdr3_length: 11; j_call: TRBJ2-7; d_call: -; cdr3_nt: TGCAGTGCTCACAGGGTAAACGAGCAGTACTTC; cdr3_aa: CSAHRVNEQYF
v_call: TRBV28; clone_size: -; cdr3_length: 14; j_call: TRBJ1-2; d_call: -; cdr3_nt: TGTGCCAGCCACATCTCAGGGGCCGGCTATGGCTACACCTTC; cdr3_aa: CASHISGAGYGYTF
v_call: TRBV11-2; clone_size: -; cdr3_length: 15; j_call: TRBJ2-5; d_call: -; cdr3_nt: TGTGCCAGCAGCTTAGCGCCAGGGGAACAAGAGACCCAGTACTTC; cdr3_aa: CASSLAPGEQETQYF
v_call: TRBV7-9; clone_size: -; cdr3_length: 14; j_call: TRBJ1-5; d_call: -; cdr3_nt: TGTGCCAGCAGCTTAGAACAGGGTACCCAGCCCCAGCATTTT; cdr3_aa: CASSLEQGTQPQHF
v_call: TRBV11-2; clone_size: -; cdr3_length: 13; j_call: TRBJ2-7; d_call: TRBD1; cdr3_nt: TGTGCCAGCAGCCAGGGACAGGGAGACGAGCAGTACTTC; cdr3_aa: CASSQGQGDEQYF
v_call: TRBV6-5; clone_size: -; cdr3_length: 13; j_call: TRBJ1-2; d_call: -; cdr3_nt: TGTGCCAGCAGTTACTCTTGGACAGAAGGCTACACCTTC; cdr3_aa: CASSYSWTEGYTF
v_call: TRBV5-1; clone_size: -; cdr3_length: 17; j_call: TRBJ2-2; d_call: TRBD2; cdr3_nt: TGCGCCAGCAGCTCTTTAGGACTAGCGGGGGGACCCGGGGAGCTGTTTTTT; cdr3_aa: CASSSLGLAGGPGELFF